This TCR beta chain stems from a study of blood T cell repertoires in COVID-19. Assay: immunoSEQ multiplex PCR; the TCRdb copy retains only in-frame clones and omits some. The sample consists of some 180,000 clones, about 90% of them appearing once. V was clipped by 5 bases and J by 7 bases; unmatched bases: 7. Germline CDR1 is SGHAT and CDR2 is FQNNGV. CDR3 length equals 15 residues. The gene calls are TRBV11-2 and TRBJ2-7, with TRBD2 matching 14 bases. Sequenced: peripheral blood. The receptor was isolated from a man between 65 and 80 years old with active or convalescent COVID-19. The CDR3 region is CASSPGLAGDGEQYF. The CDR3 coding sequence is TGTGCCAGCAGCCCGGGACTAGCGGGAGACGGAGAGCAGTACTTC. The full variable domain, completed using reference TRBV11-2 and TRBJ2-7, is EAGVAQSPRYKIIEKRQSVAFWCNPISGHATLYWYQQILGQGPKLLIQFQNNGVVDDSQLPKDRFSAERLKGVDSTLKIQPAKLEDSAVYLCASSPGLAGDGEQYFGPGTRLTVT.